The source of this TCR beta chain is a study of T cell repertoires in cytomegalovirus infection (dated by TCRdb to 2018 to 2020). For context, the study as a whole: Alongside well-studied HLA-B-restricted epitopes, the peptide stimulations were aimed at recently identified HLA-C-restricted CMV epitopes, whose presentation resists viral immunomodulation. Donor HLA type was relevant to the analysis, as public TCR beta signatures indicated carriage of CMV infection together with the matching HLA type.

After removal of 2 bases from V and 9 bases from J, the junction retains 10 bases not matched to a gene. Including the terminal cysteine and phenylalanine, the CDR3 comprises 17 residues. Only CDR3 DNA is held: 51 bases, read in frame from base 1. CDR1 and CDR2 are read off the germline V gene as LGHNA and YNFKEQ. Findings and caveats that apply to the study as a whole: The ex vivo response was dominated by HLA-C-restricted CMV-specific TCR beta clonotypes, which also provided the single most frequent clonotype in two of eight donors. Cumulative frequency of public TCR beta family members discriminated carriers of CMV infection plus the relevant HLA type in this cohort and an independent 352-donor cohort.

On this clonotype: Which antigen it targets is not known. Nothing much larger sits one base from this clone, and base qualities are not available.

The run used an Illumina HiSeq 1500. TCRdb handled the public reads itself, with Q25 trimming in fastp and clone calling in MiXCR, and kept productive beta chains. Each CDR3 protein gets just one entry, which takes the most common genes and DNA from the rows behind it. This sample comprises roughly 920,000 distinct CDR3 sequences, about 33% of them detected only once. In total, the top ten clones hold under 15% of the sample. This sample's treatment or condition label indicates: in vitro stimulation with specific CMV peptide epitopes to enrich CMV-specific T cells. Recombination connected TRBV4-2 to TRBJ2-1, with 13 middle bases fitting TRBD2. Sequencing used cultured CD8+ T cells from PBMCs, obtained from culture after CMV antigen stimulation. The clonotype was recovered from a human donor in good health (CMV status not recorded). Some clones in this sample may be carry-over from other donors' samples. Here is the DNA: TGTGCCAGCAGCCAAAGGTCGCGGGGACTAGCGGGGATTGAGCAGTTCTTC. It is translated as CASSQRSRGLAGIEQFF.